The T cell receptor beta chain described here comes from a study of T cell responses to AZD1222 COVID-19 vaccine. General study points: Nearly half of spike-specific TCRs reportedly target unmutated variant regions. Compared with day 0, the breadth and depth of the Spike-specific TCR repertoire rose significantly after two doses of AZD1222. It should be noted that donors were predominantly white British and more often female, and clonal diversity was possibly underestimated.

On this clone: Its antigen remains unidentified.

Recipients boosted at about 4 weeks or about 12 weeks are pooled. The CDR3 extends over 12 amino acids. V lost 8 bases and J lost 4, with 11 bases in between. TCRdb keeps only in-frame clones here, not all; method: immunoSEQ multiplex PCR. The table includes roughly 6,100 clones, more than 75% detected once. The source was peripheral blood, collected 28 days after the second AZD1222 dose. The receptor was isolated from an adult who received the AZD1222 COVID-19 vaccine. The genes are TRBV12-3 or TRBV12-4 and TRBJ1-2; D is ambiguous. In DNA, the CDR3 is TGTGCCAGCTCGAACTCCGGCTATGGCTACACCTTC. It specifies CASSNSGYGYTF.